This TCR beta chain was captured in a study of OX40 agonist ivuxolimab in advanced cancers. Study summary: Every patient in dose escalation had hepatocellular carcinoma, melanoma, renal cell or head and neck cancer. Study-level points and caveats: CD8+ T cells showed, on average, more clonal expansion than CD4+ cells. No antigen was identified for the clonally expanded peripheral T cells.

A single count supports this clone. Its cognate antigen is unknown. TCRdb's copy holds only in-frame clones and misses some; the assay was immunoSEQ multiplex PCR. In the table there are tens of thousands of clones, approximately 86% of which are singletons. This CDR3 region has 18 residues. V dropped 2 bases and J dropped 0 bases, with 20 bases sitting between them. The V gene's germline CDR1 is LNHDA and CDR2 SQIVND (reference sequence). The timepoints at which blood was sampled were baseline, cycle 4 day 1, and cycle 7 day 1. The specimen comprised CD4+ or CD8+ T cells sorted from blood, sampled in a trial of the OX40 agonist ivuxolimab. The rearrangement uses TRBV19 and TRBJ2-7; D could derive from TRBD1 or TRBD2 (5 bases each). The sequence was obtained from an adult with an advanced solid tumor such as melanoma, head and neck, liver or kidney cancer. CDR3 bases: TGTGCCAGTAGTATAAAGGTTGGGGCGTCGGGGAGCTCCTACGAGCAGTACTTC. Amino acid sequence: CASSIKVGASGSSYEQYF.